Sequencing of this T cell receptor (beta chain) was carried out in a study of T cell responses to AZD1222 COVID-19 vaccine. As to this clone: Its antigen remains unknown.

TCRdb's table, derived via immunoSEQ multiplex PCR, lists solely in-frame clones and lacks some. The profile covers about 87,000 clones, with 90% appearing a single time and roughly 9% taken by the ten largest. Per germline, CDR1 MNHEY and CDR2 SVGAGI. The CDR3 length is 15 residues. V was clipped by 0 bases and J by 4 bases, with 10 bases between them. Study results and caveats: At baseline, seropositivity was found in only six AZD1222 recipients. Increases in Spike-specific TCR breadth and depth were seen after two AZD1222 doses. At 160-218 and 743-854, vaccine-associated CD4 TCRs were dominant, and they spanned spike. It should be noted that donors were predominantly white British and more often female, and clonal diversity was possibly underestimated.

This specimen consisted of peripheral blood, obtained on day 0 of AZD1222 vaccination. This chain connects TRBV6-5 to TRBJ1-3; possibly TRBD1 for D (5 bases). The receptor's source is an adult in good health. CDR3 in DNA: TGTGCCAGCAGTTACTCGGGGGGAGCGGGAAACACCATATATTTT. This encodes CASSYSGGAGNTIYF.